There are many counts of the clone carrying this T cell receptor (beta chain). Its cognate antigen is unknown. V lost 2 bases and J lost 3, with 11 bases in between. Germline CDR1 reads DFQATT; CDR2 reads SNEGSKA (reference sequence). The CDR3 has 13 amino acids. The sample belongs to a study of identical twins. General observations from the study: Models underestimated how often monozygotic twins shared out-of-frame TCR alpha.

Each CDR3 protein is one row after TCRdb ran MiXCR on the 5' RACE reads. Of fewer than 250,000 distinct CDR3 sequences in the sample, over 8% were seen once. The chain recombines TRBV20-1 with TRBJ2-7, with D hard to call. The sequence came from a woman in her late teens or twenties in good health. What was sequenced was memory (CD45RO+) T cells sorted from blood. The CDR3 nucleotides are TGCAGTGCTAGACCCAGTACTCTCTACGAGCAGTACTTC. Amino acid sequence: CSARPSTLYEQYF.